The rows below give T cell receptor beta chains drawn from one sample of a study of cytomegalovirus exposure and HLA in healthy donors. The data were produced by immunoSEQ multiplex PCR, yet TCRdb's version contains in-frame clones alone and is incomplete. The repertoire consists of 150,000 to 250,000 clones, with around 78% occurring once and the leading ten covering about 1.9%. The sequenced sample was PBMCs. Receptor source: a man aged 30 to 45 in good health and CMV-seronegative. The CDR3 runs from the conserved cysteine through the conserved F or W. D genes are given only for firm matches. Clone sizes are given selectively: once, few, many, or a class where the clone is expanded.

abundance: few; j_gene: TRBJ2-7; v_gene: TRBV5-3; len: 14; d_gene: .; CDR3nt: TGTGCCAGAAGCTTACGCAGGGAGGACTACGAGCAGTACTTC; CDR3aa: CARSLRREDYEQYF
abundance: few; j_gene: TRBJ2-1; v_gene: TRBV6-4; len: 16; d_gene: TRBD2; CDR3nt: TGTGCCAGCAGTGACTCTGAGCGGGAGGGCCCAAATGAGCAGTTCTTC; CDR3aa: CASSDSEREGPNEQFF
abundance: .; j_gene: TRBJ2-2; v_gene: TRBV19; len: 15; d_gene: .; CDR3nt: TGTGCCAGTAGTCCCAGAGCGGGGAACACCGGGGAGCTGTTTTTT; CDR3aa: CASSPRAGNTGELFF
abundance: .; j_gene: TRBJ1-1; v_gene: TRBV5-1; len: 13; d_gene: .; CDR3nt: TGCGCCAGCAGCTTGGAGCTGGGGGCTTCAGCTTTCTTT; CDR3aa: CASSLELGASAFF
abundance: .; j_gene: TRBJ2-1; v_gene: TRBV6-4; len: 16; d_gene: TRBD2; CDR3nt: TGTGCCAGCAGTGAGTTAGGGACTAGCGGTTACAATGAGCAGTTCTTC; CDR3aa: CASSELGTSGYNEQFF
abundance: .; j_gene: TRBJ2-7; v_gene: TRBV18; len: 19; d_gene: TRBD2; CDR3nt: TGTGCCAGCTCACCACTGCCTGGGGGTTCTAGCGGGAGATACTACGAGCAGTACTTC; CDR3aa: CASSPLPGGSSGRYYEQYF
abundance: .; j_gene: TRBJ1-5; v_gene: TRBV5-1; len: 14; d_gene: .; CDR3nt: TGCGCCAGCAGCTTGTTGGGGGCATCACAGCCCCAGCATTTT; CDR3aa: CASSLLGASQPQHF
abundance: .; j_gene: TRBJ2-7; v_gene: TRBV27; len: 12; d_gene: .; CDR3nt: TGTGCTACCGGCGACAATTTCTACGAGCAGTACTTC; CDR3aa: CATGDNFYEQYF
abundance: few; j_gene: TRBJ1-1; v_gene: TRBV27; len: 13; d_gene: .; CDR3nt: TGTGCCAGCAGTTTCGGAGCTAACACTGAAGCTTTCTTT; CDR3aa: CASSFGANTEAFF
abundance: .; j_gene: TRBJ1-1; v_gene: TRBV2; len: 12; d_gene: .; CDR3nt: TGTGCCAGCAGTCAAATTAACACTGAAGCTTTCTTT; CDR3aa: CASSQINTEAFF
abundance: once; j_gene: TRBJ1-2; v_gene: TRBV6-5; len: 14; d_gene: .; CDR3nt: TGTGCCAGCAGTCAATCGGGGGGGGTGTCAGGCTACACCTTC; CDR3aa: CASSQSGGVSGYTF
abundance: .; j_gene: TRBJ2-7; v_gene: TRBV28; len: 17; d_gene: TRBD2; CDR3nt: TGTGCCAGCAGCCCATTAGGGACTAGCGGGAGTTACGACGAGCAGTACTTC; CDR3aa: CASSPLGTSGSYDEQYF
abundance: .; j_gene: TRBJ2-7; v_gene: TRBV11-1; len: 12; d_gene: .; CDR3nt: TGTGCCAGCAGCCGCCCGGCGAGGGAGCAGTACTTC; CDR3aa: CASSRPAREQYF
abundance: .; j_gene: TRBJ2-3; v_gene: TRBV10-1; len: 14; d_gene: .; CDR3nt: TGCGCCAGCAGAAAGGGCGAGAGGGCTGATACGCAGTATTTT; CDR3aa: CASRKGERADTQYF
abundance: .; j_gene: TRBJ2-3; v_gene: TRBV9; len: 16; d_gene: TRBD2; CDR3nt: TGTGCCAGCAGCGCCGGGACTAGCGGGATAACAGATACGCAGTATTTT; CDR3aa: CASSAGTSGITDTQYF
abundance: .; j_gene: TRBJ2-7; v_gene: TRBV6-1; len: 14; d_gene: TRBD2; CDR3nt: TGTGCCAGCAGACTGACTAGCGGGAGTCACGAGCAGTACTTC; CDR3aa: CASRLTSGSHEQYF
abundance: .; j_gene: TRBJ2-5; v_gene: TRBV5-1; len: 17; d_gene: TRBD2; CDR3nt: TGCGCCAGCAGCTTGGGAGTAGCGGGAGGGCTGGAGGAGACCCAGTACTTC; CDR3aa: CASSLGVAGGLEETQYF
abundance: .; j_gene: TRBJ2-7; v_gene: TRBV13; len: 15; d_gene: TRBD1; CDR3nt: TGTGCCAGCAGCTCAGAACCGGGACAGGGGAACGAGCAGTACTTC; CDR3aa: CASSSEPGQGNEQYF
abundance: .; j_gene: TRBJ2-5; v_gene: TRBV10-3; len: 14; d_gene: .; CDR3nt: TGTGCCATCAGTGAGGGCTCGGGGCAAGAGACCCAGTACTTC; CDR3aa: CAISEGSGQETQYF
abundance: medium-sized; j_gene: TRBJ1-2; v_gene: TRBV6-4; len: 15; d_gene: .; CDR3nt: TGTGCCAGCAGTCTCTCGGGGGAAGGTAACTATGGCTACACCTTC; CDR3aa: CASSLSGEGNYGYTF
abundance: .; j_gene: TRBJ1-5; v_gene: TRBV2; len: 16; d_gene: .; CDR3nt: TGTGCCAGCAGTGAAGATTATGTGTATAGCAATCAGCCCCAGCATTTT; CDR3aa: CASSEDYVYSNQPQHF
abundance: .; j_gene: TRBJ2-1; v_gene: TRBV28; len: 14; d_gene: .; CDR3nt: TGTGCCAGCAGCCCTACTAGCTCCTACAATGAGCAGTTCTTC; CDR3aa: CASSPTSSYNEQFF
abundance: .; j_gene: TRBJ1-4; v_gene: TRBV28; len: 16; d_gene: .; CDR3nt: TGTGCCAGCAGTTCCTACAAGGAGGAGACTAATGAAAAACTGTTTTTT; CDR3aa: CASSSYKEETNEKLFF
abundance: once; j_gene: TRBJ2-3; v_gene: TRBV30; len: 14; d_gene: TRBD2; CDR3nt: TGTGCCAGAAAGACTAGCGGGACGCAAGATACGCAGTATTTT; CDR3aa: CARKTSGTQDTQYF
abundance: .; j_gene: TRBJ1-5; v_gene: TRBV6-5; len: 15; d_gene: .; CDR3nt: TGTGCCAGCAGTTATTCGGACAGCAGCAATCAGCCCCAGCATTTT; CDR3aa: CASSYSDSSNQPQHF
abundance: .; j_gene: TRBJ2-5; v_gene: TRBV6-5; len: 14; d_gene: TRBD1; CDR3nt: TGTGCCAGCAGTTCACGGACAGGGGCCGAGACCCAGTACTTC; CDR3aa: CASSSRTGAETQYF
abundance: few; j_gene: TRBJ2-1; v_gene: TRBV29-1; len: 12; d_gene: TRBD2; CDR3nt: TGCAGCGTTGACGGGAGGTACAATGAGCAGTTCTTC; CDR3aa: CSVDGRYNEQFF
abundance: .; j_gene: TRBJ2-2; v_gene: TRBV19; len: 13; d_gene: .; CDR3nt: TGTGCCAGTCTCTCCAGAAACACCGGGGAGCTGTTTTTT; CDR3aa: CASLSRNTGELFF
abundance: .; j_gene: TRBJ2-7; v_gene: TRBV5-1; len: 15; d_gene: TRBD1; CDR3nt: TGCGCCAGCAGCTCCTACAGGGGGAACCCCTACGAGCAGTACTTC; CDR3aa: CASSSYRGNPYEQYF
abundance: .; j_gene: TRBJ2-1; v_gene: TRBV30; len: 16; d_gene: TRBD2; CDR3nt: TGTGCCTGGAGTGTAGGACTAGCGGCCTCCTACAATGAGCAGTTCTTC; CDR3aa: CAWSVGLAASYNEQFF
abundance: .; j_gene: TRBJ2-7; v_gene: TRBV11-2; len: 15; d_gene: .; CDR3nt: TGTGCCAGCAGCTTAGGCATGGGCAGTTCCTACGAGCAGTACTTC; CDR3aa: CASSLGMGSSYEQYF
abundance: .; j_gene: TRBJ2-7; v_gene: TRBV28; len: 14; d_gene: TRBD1; CDR3nt: TGTGCCAGCAGTCGAAGGACAGGGCCCTACGAGCAGTACTTC; CDR3aa: CASSRRTGPYEQYF
abundance: .; j_gene: TRBJ2-7; v_gene: TRBV15; len: 13; d_gene: TRBD2; CDR3nt: TGTGCCACCGCTAGGACTAGCGGCTACGAGCAGTACTTC; CDR3aa: CATARTSGYEQYF
abundance: .; j_gene: TRBJ1-1; v_gene: TRBV10-2; len: 15; d_gene: .; CDR3nt: TGCGCCAGCAGTGCGACCAACAGTCTGAACACTGAAGCTTTCTTT; CDR3aa: CASSATNSLNTEAFF
abundance: .; j_gene: TRBJ2-6; v_gene: TRBV5-6; len: 17; d_gene: .; CDR3nt: TGTGCCAGCAGCGGAGGTGGAGGGCTTAGTGGGGCCAACGTCCTGACTTTC; CDR3aa: CASSGGGGLSGANVLTF
abundance: .; j_gene: TRBJ2-3; v_gene: TRBV6-4; len: 14; d_gene: TRBD1; CDR3nt: TGTGCCAGCAGTGATACAGGGGCGGCAGATACGCAGTATTTT; CDR3aa: CASSDTGAADTQYF
abundance: once; j_gene: TRBJ2-7; v_gene: TRBV9; len: 14; d_gene: .; CDR3nt: TGTGCCAGCAGCGTAGATGGCGGGACCACTGAGCAGTACTTC; CDR3aa: CASSVDGGTTEQYF
abundance: .; j_gene: TRBJ2-1; v_gene: TRBV30; len: 16; d_gene: .; CDR3nt: TGTGCCTGGAGTGTCGCGGGACCGCGATCAAACAATGAGCAGTTCTTC; CDR3aa: CAWSVAGPRSNNEQFF
abundance: .; j_gene: TRBJ2-7; v_gene: TRBV5-1; len: 14; d_gene: TRBD1; CDR3nt: TGCGCCAGCAGCTCGACAGGGGGCAGCTACGAGCAGTACTTC; CDR3aa: CASSSTGGSYEQYF
abundance: few; j_gene: TRBJ2-1; v_gene: TRBV11-2; len: 15; d_gene: TRBD2; CDR3nt: TGTGCCAGCAGCGCGGCACTAGCGGGTTACAATGAGCAGTTCTTC; CDR3aa: CASSAALAGYNEQFF
abundance: .; j_gene: TRBJ1-1; v_gene: TRBV5-1; len: 14; d_gene: TRBD1; CDR3nt: TGCGCCAGCACCCCTCAGGGGGCGTTTGCCGAAGCTTTCTTT; CDR3aa: CASTPQGAFAEAFF
abundance: few; j_gene: TRBJ2-2; v_gene: TRBV5-6; len: 15; d_gene: TRBD2; CDR3nt: TGTGCCAGCAGCAAACTAGCGGGAGTCACCGGGGAGCTGTTTTTT; CDR3aa: CASSKLAGVTGELFF
abundance: once; j_gene: TRBJ2-1; v_gene: TRBV4-1; len: 15; d_gene: TRBD1; CDR3nt: TGCGCCAGCAGCCGCCGGGACAGCTTAAACAATGAGCAGTTCTTC; CDR3aa: CASSRRDSLNNEQFF
abundance: .; j_gene: TRBJ2-7; v_gene: TRBV13; len: 16; d_gene: .; CDR3nt: TGTGCCAGCAGCCGAAGGAAAGGGACAAGCCCCTACGAGCAGTACTTC; CDR3aa: CASSRRKGTSPYEQYF
abundance: .; j_gene: TRBJ1-2; v_gene: TRBV10-2; len: 14; d_gene: .; CDR3nt: TGCGCCAGCACCGAGGGTGGAGGTGCATATGGCTACACCTTC; CDR3aa: CASTEGGGAYGYTF
abundance: .; j_gene: TRBJ2-2; v_gene: TRBV6-5; len: 14; d_gene: TRBD1; CDR3nt: TGTGCCAGCAGACGGGACAGGTACACCGGGGAGCTGTTTTTT; CDR3aa: CASRRDRYTGELFF
abundance: .; j_gene: TRBJ1-5; v_gene: TRBV28; len: 14; d_gene: .; CDR3nt: TGTGCCAGCAGTTTCCGGGGAAGCAATCAGCCCCAGCATTTT; CDR3aa: CASSFRGSNQPQHF
abundance: .; j_gene: TRBJ2-1; v_gene: TRBV19; len: 17; d_gene: .; CDR3nt: TGTGCCAGTAGTCATGGGACTGCGACCCGCTCCTACAATGAGCAGTTCTTC; CDR3aa: CASSHGTATRSYNEQFF
abundance: .; j_gene: TRBJ2-3; v_gene: TRBV7-9; len: 16; d_gene: .; CDR3nt: TGTGCCAGCAGCTTAGTCGTAGGAGGAAGTGAGGATACGCAGTATTTT; CDR3aa: CASSLVVGGSEDTQYF
abundance: .; j_gene: TRBJ2-2; v_gene: TRBV9; len: 13; d_gene: TRBD2; CDR3nt: TGTGCCAGCAGCCCGGGACGGGAGGGTAAGCTGTTTTTT; CDR3aa: CASSPGREGKLFF
abundance: .; j_gene: TRBJ1-1; v_gene: TRBV6-6; len: 14; d_gene: .; CDR3nt: TGTGCCTTACGAAGGGGAGGGGCGAACACTGAAGCTTTCTTT; CDR3aa: CALRRGGANTEAFF
abundance: .; j_gene: TRBJ1-1; v_gene: TRBV7-9; len: 15; d_gene: TRBD1; CDR3nt: TGTGCCAGCAGCCAAGAGACAGGGTCCCACACTGAAGCTTTCTTT; CDR3aa: CASSQETGSHTEAFF
abundance: .; j_gene: TRBJ2-7; v_gene: TRBV5-4; len: 15; d_gene: .; CDR3nt: TGTGCCAGCAGCACCTGGTCCGGGGGTAGGCGCGAGCAGTACTTC; CDR3aa: CASSTWSGGRREQYF